These T cell receptor beta chains were read from a single sample in a study of blood T cell repertoires in COVID-19. Assay: immunoSEQ multiplex PCR; the TCRdb copy retains only in-frame clones and omits some. The table lists 150,000 to 200,000 clones, roughly four fifths of them singletons. The sample taken for sequencing was peripheral blood. All receptors derive from a man between 70 and 80 years old with active or convalescent COVID-19. Both conserved end residues are part of each CDR3. A D gene is named only where the DNA matches it firmly. Some rows mark clone size as missing; the rest say once, few, many or name a class of expanded clone.

NA	NA	TRBV29-1	TRBJ1-1	CSVLDSEAFF	TGCAGCGTCTTGGACAGTGAAGCTTTCTTT
few	TRBD1	TRBV11-3	TRBJ2-2	CASSPTGVDTGELFF	TGTGCCAGCAGCCCAACAGGGGTTGACACCGGGGAGCTGTTTTTT
NA	NA	TRBV2	TRBJ1-3	CASSEDVFRHTIYF	TGTGCCAGCAGTGAAGACGTATTCAGGCACACCATATATTTT
once	TRBD2	TRBV5-4	TRBJ2-7	CASSRTSGSFYEQYF	TGTGCCAGCAGCAGGACTAGCGGGAGTTTCTACGAGCAGTACTTC
once	TRBD1	TRBV14	TRBJ2-3	CASSQEGTGWNTDTQYF	TGTGCCAGCAGCCAAGAGGGGACAGGGTGGAACACAGATACGCAGTATTTT
once	TRBD1	TRBV28	TRBJ2-1	CASSSPGTGAYNEQFF	TGTGCCAGCAGTTCCCCCGGGACAGGAGCGTACAATGAGCAGTTCTTC
few	TRBD2	TRBV29-1	TRBJ2-1	CSVTSGRAPHEQFF	TGCAGCGTTACTAGCGGGAGGGCCCCCCATGAGCAGTTCTTC
NA	NA	TRBV6-5	TRBJ2-5	CASQRPRQVVETQYF	TGTGCCTCGCAGAGGCCCCGACAGGTGGTAGAGACCCAGTACTTC
once	NA	TRBV9	TRBJ2-7	CASSVTGGDGYEQYF	TGTGCCAGCAGCGTGACTGGAGGGGACGGATACGAGCAGTACTTC
NA	NA	TRBV11-2	TRBJ2-2	CASSLEARTGELFF	TGTGCCAGCAGCTTAGAAGCGAGAACCGGGGAGCTGTTTTTT
few	TRBD1	TRBV19	TRBJ2-2	CASVRGPTGELFF	TGTGCCAGTGTAAGGGGGCCCACCGGGGAGCTGTTTTTT
few	TRBD1	TRBV7-9	TRBJ1-5	CASSQTGAQPQHF	TGTGCCAGCAGCCAAACAGGGGCTCAGCCCCAGCATTTT
NA	TRBD1	TRBV24-1	TRBJ2-7	CATSEAGGPYEQYF	TGTGCCACCAGTGAGGCAGGGGGACCCTACGAGCAGTACTTC
NA	TRBD1	TRBV9	TRBJ1-1	CASSLTGDNTEAFF	TGTGCCAGCAGCCTCACAGGGGACAACACTGAAGCTTTCTTT
NA	NA	TRBV28	TRBJ1-2	CASSTQRQTF	TGTGCCAGCAGTACCCAACGACAGACCTTC
NA	NA	TRBV27	TRBJ1-2	CASSFGAGDSNYGYTF	TGTGCCAGCAGTTTTGGGGCAGGGGATTCTAACTATGGCTACACCTTC
NA	NA	TRBV6-5	TRBJ1-4	CASSYPPGGEGKLFF	TGTGCCAGCAGTTATCCCCCCGGCGGAGAGGGAAAACTGTTTTTT
NA	NA	TRBV9	TRBJ2-2	CASSPRGGNTGELFF	TGTGCCAGCAGCCCCCGAGGGGGAAACACCGGGGAGCTGTTTTTT
NA	NA	TRBV5-4	TRBJ1-2	CASSPGDYGYTF	TGTGCCAGCAGCCCAGGGGACTATGGCTACACCTTC
NA	NA	TRBV11-2	TRBJ1-2	CASSLGAANYGYTF	TGTGCCAGCAGCCTCGGAGCAGCTAACTATGGCTACACCTTC
NA	NA	TRBV27	TRBJ2-6	CASRSIGAGANVLTF	TGTGCCAGCAGGTCGATCGGGGCTGGGGCCAACGTCCTGACTTTC
NA	TRBD1	TRBV7-9	TRBJ2-3	CASSLKYRGVSTDTQYF	TGTGCCAGCAGCTTAAAATACAGGGGGGTGAGCACAGATACGCAGTATTTT
NA	TRBD1	TRBV5-1	TRBJ1-1	CASSLTPGGGMTEAFF	TGCGCCAGCAGCTTGACGCCAGGGGGCGGGATGACTGAAGCTTTCTTT
NA	NA	TRBV10-3	TRBJ1-2	CAISPGQQNYGYTF	TGTGCCATCAGTCCGGGACAACAGAACTATGGCTACACCTTC
NA	TRBD1	TRBV2	TRBJ2-7	CASQGPGQGLPSSYEQYF	TGTGCCAGCCAGGGTCCGGGACAGGGCTTACCTAGCTCCTACGAGCAGTACTTC
NA	TRBD1	TRBV6-5	TRBJ1-1	CASSRQGRSNTEAFF	TGTGCCAGCAGTAGACAGGGGCGATCGAACACTGAAGCTTTCTTT
few	NA	TRBV2	TRBJ1-2	CASRPANYGYTF	TGTGCCAGCCGCCCAGCTAACTATGGCTACACCTTC
NA	TRBD1	TRBV18	TRBJ2-5	CASSPIRGQGRQETQYF	TGTGCCAGCTCACCTATTAGAGGACAGGGGCGACAAGAGACCCAGTACTTC
NA	NA	TRBV18	TRBJ2-7	CASSPPSTGEQYF	TGTGCCAGCTCACCACCTAGCACGGGCGAGCAGTACTTC
few	TRBD1	TRBV28	TRBJ1-3	CASSLTGGGNTIYF	TGTGCCAGCAGTTTGACAGGGGGCGGAAACACCATATATTTT
NA	TRBD2	TRBV18	TRBJ2-7	CASSPGGARVEQYF	TGTGCCAGCTCACCCGGGGGGGCTCGGGTCGAGCAGTACTTC
NA	NA	TRBV6-5	TRBJ2-3	CASSSGVGSWTDTQYF	TGTGCCAGCAGTTCCGGGGTCGGGTCGTGGACAGATACGCAGTATTTT
NA	TRBD1	TRBV30	TRBJ2-6	CACQGAGANVLTF	TGTGCCTGTCAGGGGGCTGGGGCCAACGTCCTGACTTTC
NA	NA	TRBV3-1/TRBV3-2	TRBJ1-3	CASSQGQQASGNTIYF	TGTGCCAGCAGCCAAGGACAGCAAGCCTCTGGAAACACCATATATTTT
NA	NA	TRBV10-1	TRBJ2-1	CASSHSASYNEQFF	TGCGCCAGCAGTCATAGTGCTTCCTACAATGAGCAGTTCTTC
NA	NA	TRBV9	TRBJ1-4	CASSVGREGAEKLFF	TGTGCCAGCAGCGTAGGGAGGGAAGGCGCGGAAAAACTGTTTTTT
NA	TRBD1	TRBV2	TRBJ1-1	CASRYDRGGTEAFF	TGTGCCAGCAGATACGACAGGGGTGGCACTGAAGCTTTCTTT
NA	NA	TRBV10-2	TRBJ1-2	CASRDTGSYGYTF	TGCGCCAGCAGGGATACAGGGTCCTATGGCTACACCTTC
NA	TRBD1	TRBV5-1	TRBJ2-7	CASSTGTGVSYEQYF	TGCGCCAGCAGCACAGGGACAGGGGTCTCCTACGAGCAGTACTTC
NA	TRBD1	TRBV2	TRBJ1-3	CASKGTASGNTIYF	TGTGCCAGCAAGGGGACAGCCTCTGGAAACACCATATATTTT
NA	TRBD1	TRBV5-1	TRBJ2-1	CASSGGGTGGYNEQFF	TGCGCCAGCAGCGGAGGGGGGACAGGTGGGTACAATGAGCAGTTCTTC
NA	NA	TRBV27	TRBJ1-2	CASSLNRDKNYGYTF	TGTGCCAGCAGTTTAAACAGGGACAAGAACTATGGCTACACCTTC
NA	TRBD2	TRBV30	TRBJ2-3	CAWSVLAASTDTQYF	TGTGCCTGGAGTGTACTAGCGGCTAGCACAGATACGCAGTATTTT
NA	NA	TRBV7-2	TRBJ1-3	CASSLAGGSSGNTIYF	TGTGCCAGCAGCCTTGCGGGGGGGAGCTCTGGAAACACCATATATTTT
NA	NA	TRBV9	TRBJ2-5	CASSEGNTGTRGETQYF	TGTGCCAGCAGCGAGGGGAACACCGGGACTCGTGGGGAGACCCAGTACTTC
NA	TRBD2	TRBV11-2	TRBJ2-7	CASSPGLAGEQYF	TGTGCCAGCAGCCCGGGACTAGCGGGCGAGCAGTACTTC
NA	TRBD1	TRBV24-1	TRBJ1-5	CATSDTRTGKGNQPQHF	TGTGCCACCAGTGATACCCGGACAGGGAAGGGCAATCAGCCCCAGCATTTT
NA	TRBD2	TRBV7-6	TRBJ2-2	CASSLMRGGVFTGELFF	TGTGCCAGCAGCTTGATGCGGGGGGGTGTATTCACCGGGGAGCTGTTTTTT
NA	TRBD2	TRBV5-1	TRBJ2-7	CASSLTQGGYEQYF	TGCGCCAGCAGCTTGACGCAGGGAGGGTACGAGCAGTACTTC
NA	TRBD1	TRBV12-5	TRBJ1-5	CASGLAGQGGPQHF	TGTGCTAGTGGTTTGGCAGGACAGGGGGGTCCCCAGCATTTT
NA	NA	TRBV7-3	TRBJ1-1	CASKQGLNTEAFF	TGTGCCAGCAAGCAGGGACTTAACACTGAAGCTTTCTTT
NA	TRBD1	TRBV3-1/TRBV3-2	TRBJ1-4	CASSQDSAGGREKLFF	TGTGCCAGCAGCCAAGATTCGGCAGGGGGGAGGGAAAAACTGTTTTTT
once	TRBD1	TRBV9	TRBJ1-6	CASSALDRGDNSPLHF	TGTGCCAGCAGCGCATTGGACAGGGGTGACAATTCACCCCTCCACTTT
NA	TRBD1	TRBV7-9	TRBJ1-2	CASSLGTGQVYGYTF	TGTGCCAGCAGCTTGGGGACAGGGCAGGTCTATGGCTACACCTTC
once	TRBD2	TRBV5-4	TRBJ2-2	CASSLGLAGGQAGELFF	TGTGCCAGCAGCTTGGGGCTAGCGGGAGGCCAAGCCGGGGAGCTGTTTTTT